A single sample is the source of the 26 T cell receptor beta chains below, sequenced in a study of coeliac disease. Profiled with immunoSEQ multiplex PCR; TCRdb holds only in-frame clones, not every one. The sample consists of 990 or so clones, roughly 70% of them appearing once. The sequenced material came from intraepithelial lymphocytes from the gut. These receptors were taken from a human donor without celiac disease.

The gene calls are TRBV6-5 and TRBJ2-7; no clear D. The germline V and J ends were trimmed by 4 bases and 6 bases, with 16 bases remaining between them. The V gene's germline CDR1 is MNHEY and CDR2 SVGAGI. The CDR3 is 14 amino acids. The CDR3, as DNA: TGTGCCAGCAGTTTCAGCGAGAGAGGTTCCGAGCAGTACTTC. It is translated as CASSFSERGSEQYF.

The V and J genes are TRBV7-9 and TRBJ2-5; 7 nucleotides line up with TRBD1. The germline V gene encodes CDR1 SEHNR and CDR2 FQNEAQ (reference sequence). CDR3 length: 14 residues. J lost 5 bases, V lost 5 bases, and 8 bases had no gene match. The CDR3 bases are TGTGCCAGCAGCCCGAACAGGGGTTTGGAGACCCAGTACTTC. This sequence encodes CASSPNRGLETQYF.

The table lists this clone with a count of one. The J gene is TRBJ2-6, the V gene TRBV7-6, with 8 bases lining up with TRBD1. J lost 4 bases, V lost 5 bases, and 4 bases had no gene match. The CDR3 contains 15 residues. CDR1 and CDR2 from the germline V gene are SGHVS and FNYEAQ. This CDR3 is CASSKQGVGANVLTF. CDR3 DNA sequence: TGTGCCAGCAGCAAACAGGGGGTAGGGGCCAACGTCCTGACTTTC.

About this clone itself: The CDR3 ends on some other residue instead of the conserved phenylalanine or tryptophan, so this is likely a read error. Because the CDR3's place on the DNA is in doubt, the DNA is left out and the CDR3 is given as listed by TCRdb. The CDR3 region is CASSVAWGDTPYL. The chain recombines TRBV9 with TRBJ2-3; TRBD2, the table's D call, was not compared with the DNA. CDR1 SGDLS and CDR2 YYNGEE come from the germline V gene. The CDR3 length equals 13 residues, ends included.

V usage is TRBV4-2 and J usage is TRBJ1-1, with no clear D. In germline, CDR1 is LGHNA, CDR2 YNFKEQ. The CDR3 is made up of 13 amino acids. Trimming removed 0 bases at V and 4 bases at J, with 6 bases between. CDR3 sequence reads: CASSQDYSTEAFF. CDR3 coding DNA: TGTGCCAGCAGCCAAGATTACAGCACTGAAGCTTTCTTT.

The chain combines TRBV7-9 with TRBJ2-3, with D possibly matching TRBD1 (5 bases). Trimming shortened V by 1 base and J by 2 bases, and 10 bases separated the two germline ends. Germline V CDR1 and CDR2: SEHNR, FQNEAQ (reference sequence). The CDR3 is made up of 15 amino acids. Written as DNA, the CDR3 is TGTGCCAGCAGCTTAGGACAGTCCGACACAGATACGCAGTATTTT. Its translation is CASSLGQSDTDTQYF.

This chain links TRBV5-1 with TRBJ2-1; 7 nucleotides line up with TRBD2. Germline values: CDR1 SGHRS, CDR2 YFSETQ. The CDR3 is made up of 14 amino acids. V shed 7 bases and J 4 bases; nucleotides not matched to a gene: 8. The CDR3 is CASQPFSGYNEQFF. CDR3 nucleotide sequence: TGCGCCAGCCAACCCTTTAGCGGGTACAATGAGCAGTTCTTC. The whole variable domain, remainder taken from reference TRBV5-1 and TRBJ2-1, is KAGVTQTPRYLIKTRGQQVTLSCSPISGHRSVSWYQQTPGQGLQFLFEYFSETQRNKGNFPGRFSGRQFSNSRSEMNVSTLELGDSALYLCASQPFSGYNEQFFGPGTRLTVL.

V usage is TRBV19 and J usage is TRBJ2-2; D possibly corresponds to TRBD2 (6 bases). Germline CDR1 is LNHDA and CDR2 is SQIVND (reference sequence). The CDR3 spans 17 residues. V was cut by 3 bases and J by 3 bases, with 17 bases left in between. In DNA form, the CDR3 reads TGTGCCAGTAGTATCCTGATGGCGGGAACGGACACCGGGGAGCTGTTTTTT. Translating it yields CASSILMAGTDTGELFF.

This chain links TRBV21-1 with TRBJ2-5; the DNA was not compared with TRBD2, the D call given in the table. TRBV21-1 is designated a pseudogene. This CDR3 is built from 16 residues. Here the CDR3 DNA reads TGTGCCAGCAGCAAAGTTCCTAGCGGGGGGAACGAGACCCAGTACTTC. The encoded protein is CASSKVPSGGNETQYF.

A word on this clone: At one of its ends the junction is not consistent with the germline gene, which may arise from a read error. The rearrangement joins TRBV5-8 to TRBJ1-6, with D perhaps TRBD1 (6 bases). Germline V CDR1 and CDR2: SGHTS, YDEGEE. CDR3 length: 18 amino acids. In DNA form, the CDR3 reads TGTGCCAGCAGCTTGGAGCCCCACAAACAGGGATATAATTCATCCCTCCACTTT. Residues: CASSLEPHKQGYNSSLHF.

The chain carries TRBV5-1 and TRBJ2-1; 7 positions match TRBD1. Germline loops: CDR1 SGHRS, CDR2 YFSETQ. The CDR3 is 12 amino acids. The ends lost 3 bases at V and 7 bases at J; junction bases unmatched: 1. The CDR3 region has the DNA TGCGCCAGCAGCTCGGACAGGAATGAGCAGTTCTTC. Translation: CASSSDRNEQFF.

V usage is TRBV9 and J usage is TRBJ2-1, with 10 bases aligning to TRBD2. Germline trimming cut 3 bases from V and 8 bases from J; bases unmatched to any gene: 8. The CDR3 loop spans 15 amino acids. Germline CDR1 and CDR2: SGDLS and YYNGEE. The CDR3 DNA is TGTGCCAGCAGCGCCCTAGCGGGAGTTTCTCATGAGCAGTTCTTC. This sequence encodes CASSALAGVSHEQFF.

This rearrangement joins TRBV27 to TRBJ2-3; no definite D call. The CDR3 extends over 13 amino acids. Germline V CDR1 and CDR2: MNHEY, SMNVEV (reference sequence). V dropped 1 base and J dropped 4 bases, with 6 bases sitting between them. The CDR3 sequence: CASSLWLADTQYF. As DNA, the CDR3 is TGTGCCAGCAGTTTATGGTTAGCAGATACGCAGTATTTT.

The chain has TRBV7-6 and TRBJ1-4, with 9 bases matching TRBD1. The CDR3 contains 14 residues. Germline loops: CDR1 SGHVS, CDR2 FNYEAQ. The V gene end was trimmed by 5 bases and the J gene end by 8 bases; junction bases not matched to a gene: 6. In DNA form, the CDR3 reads TGTGCCAGCAGCCGAAGTGGACAGGGGGAAAAACTGTTTTTT. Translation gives CASSRSGQGEKLFF.

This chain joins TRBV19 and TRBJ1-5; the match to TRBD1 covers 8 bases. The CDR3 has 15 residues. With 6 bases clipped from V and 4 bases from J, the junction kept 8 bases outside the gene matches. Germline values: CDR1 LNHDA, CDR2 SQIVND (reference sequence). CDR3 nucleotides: TGTGCCAGTAGAACAGGACAGGGATCGAATCAGCCCCAGCATTTT. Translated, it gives CASRTGQGSNQPQHF. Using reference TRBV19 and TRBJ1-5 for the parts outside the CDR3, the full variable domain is DGGITQSPKYLFRKEGQNVTLSCEQNLNHDAMYWYRQDPGQGLRLIYYSQIVNDFQKGDIAEGYSVSREKKESFPLTVTSAQKNPTAFYLCASRTGQGSNQPQHFGDGTRLSIL.

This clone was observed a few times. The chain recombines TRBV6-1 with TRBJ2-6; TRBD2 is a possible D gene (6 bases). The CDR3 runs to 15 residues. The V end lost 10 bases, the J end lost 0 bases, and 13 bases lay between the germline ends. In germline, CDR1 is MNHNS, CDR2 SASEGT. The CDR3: CAIFGGSSGANVLTF. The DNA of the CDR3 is TGTGCCATCTTCGGGGGTTCCTCTGGGGCCAACGTCCTGACTTTC.

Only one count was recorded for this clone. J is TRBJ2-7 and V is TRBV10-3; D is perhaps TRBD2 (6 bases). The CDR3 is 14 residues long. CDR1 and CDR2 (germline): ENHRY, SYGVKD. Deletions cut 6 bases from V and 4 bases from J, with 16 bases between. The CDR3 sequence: CAISAGTAAYEQYF. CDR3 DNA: TGTGCCATCAGCGCTGGGACTGCGGCTTACGAGCAGTACTTC.

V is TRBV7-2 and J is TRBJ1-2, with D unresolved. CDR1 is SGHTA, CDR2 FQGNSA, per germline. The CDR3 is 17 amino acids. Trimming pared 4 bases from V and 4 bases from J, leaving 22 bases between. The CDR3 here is CASSYGIGDGKTYGYTF. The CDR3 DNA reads TGTGCCAGCAGCTATGGAATCGGAGACGGAAAGACCTATGGCTACACCTTC.

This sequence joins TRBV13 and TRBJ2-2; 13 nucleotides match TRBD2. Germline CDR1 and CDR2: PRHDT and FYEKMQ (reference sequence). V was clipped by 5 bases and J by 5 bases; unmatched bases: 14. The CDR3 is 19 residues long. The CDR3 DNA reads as TGTGCCAGCAGCCCATACGAAGGACTAGCGGGAGATGGTACCGGGGAGCTGTTTTTT. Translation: CASSPYEGLAGDGTGELFF.

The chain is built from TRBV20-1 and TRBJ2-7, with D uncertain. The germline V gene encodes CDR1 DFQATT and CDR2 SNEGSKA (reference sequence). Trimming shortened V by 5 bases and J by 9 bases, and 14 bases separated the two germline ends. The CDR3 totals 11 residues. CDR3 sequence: CSALRSNGQYF. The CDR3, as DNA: TGCAGTGCTCTTCGTTCTAACGGGCAGTACTTC.

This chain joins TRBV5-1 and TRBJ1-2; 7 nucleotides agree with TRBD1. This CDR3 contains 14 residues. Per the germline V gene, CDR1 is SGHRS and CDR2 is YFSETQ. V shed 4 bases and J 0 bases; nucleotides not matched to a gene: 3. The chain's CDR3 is CASSRGGTNYGYTF. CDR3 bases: TGCGCCAGCAGCAGAGGGGGCACTAACTATGGCTACACCTTC.

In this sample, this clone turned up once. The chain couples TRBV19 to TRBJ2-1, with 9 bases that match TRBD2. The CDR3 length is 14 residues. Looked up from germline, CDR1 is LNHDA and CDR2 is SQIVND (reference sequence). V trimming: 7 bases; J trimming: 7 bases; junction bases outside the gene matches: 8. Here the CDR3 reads CASMSIAGDNEQFF. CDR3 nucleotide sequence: TGTGCCAGTATGTCCATAGCGGGAGATAATGAGCAGTTCTTC.

CDR3 bases: TGTGCCAGCAGCACAGGGAACTCCTACGAGCAGTACTTC. Its protein is CASSTGNSYEQYF. The chain links TRBV27 to TRBJ2-7; D is perhaps TRBD1 (6 bases). Trimming took 6 bases from V and 0 from J, leaving 9 bases between them. The CDR3 extends over 13 amino acids. Germline V gene sequence: CDR1 MNHEY, CDR2 SMNVEV (reference sequence).

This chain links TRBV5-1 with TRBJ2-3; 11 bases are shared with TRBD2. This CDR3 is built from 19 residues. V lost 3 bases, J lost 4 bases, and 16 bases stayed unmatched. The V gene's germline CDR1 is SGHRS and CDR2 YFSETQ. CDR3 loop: CASSSRPLTSGSHADTQYF. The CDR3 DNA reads TGCGCCAGCAGCTCGCGGCCCCTAACTAGCGGGAGTCACGCAGATACGCAGTATTTT. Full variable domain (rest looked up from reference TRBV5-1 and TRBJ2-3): KAGVTQTPRYLIKTRGQQVTLSCSPISGHRSVSWYQQTPGQGLQFLFEYFSETQRNKGNFPGRFSGRQFSNSRSEMNVSTLELGDSALYLCASSSRPLTSGSHADTQYFGPGTRLTVL.

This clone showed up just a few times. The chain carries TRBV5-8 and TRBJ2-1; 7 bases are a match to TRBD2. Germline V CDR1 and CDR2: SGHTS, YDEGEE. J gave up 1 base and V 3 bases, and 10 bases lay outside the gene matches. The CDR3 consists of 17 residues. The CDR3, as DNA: TGTGCCAGCAGCTACCCGGGGGGATCGAGGTCCTACAATGAGCAGTTCTTC. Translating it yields CASSYPGGSRSYNEQFF.

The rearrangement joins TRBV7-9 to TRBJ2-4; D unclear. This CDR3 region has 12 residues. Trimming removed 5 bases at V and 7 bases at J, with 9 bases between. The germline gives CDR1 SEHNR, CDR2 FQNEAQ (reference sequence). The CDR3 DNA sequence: TGTGCCAGCAGCCAGGATAAGAACATTCAGTACTTC. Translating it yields CASSQDKNIQYF.